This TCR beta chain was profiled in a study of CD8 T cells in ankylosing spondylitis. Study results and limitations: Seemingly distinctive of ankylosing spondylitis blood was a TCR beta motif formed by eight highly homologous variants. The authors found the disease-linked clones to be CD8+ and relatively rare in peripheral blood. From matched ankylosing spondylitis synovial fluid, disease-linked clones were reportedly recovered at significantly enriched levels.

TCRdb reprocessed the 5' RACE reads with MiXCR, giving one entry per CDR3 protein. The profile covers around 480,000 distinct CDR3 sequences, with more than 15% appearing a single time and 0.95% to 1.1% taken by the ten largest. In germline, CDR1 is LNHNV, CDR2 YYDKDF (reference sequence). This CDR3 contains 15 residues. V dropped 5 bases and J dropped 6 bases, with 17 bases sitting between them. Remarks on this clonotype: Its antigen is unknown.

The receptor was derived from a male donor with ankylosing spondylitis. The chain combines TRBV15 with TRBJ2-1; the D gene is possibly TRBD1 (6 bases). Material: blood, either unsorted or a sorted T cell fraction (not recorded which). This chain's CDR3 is CATSLISGDVNEQFF. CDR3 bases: TGTGCCACCAGCCTTATTTCAGGGGATGTCAATGAGCAGTTCTTC.